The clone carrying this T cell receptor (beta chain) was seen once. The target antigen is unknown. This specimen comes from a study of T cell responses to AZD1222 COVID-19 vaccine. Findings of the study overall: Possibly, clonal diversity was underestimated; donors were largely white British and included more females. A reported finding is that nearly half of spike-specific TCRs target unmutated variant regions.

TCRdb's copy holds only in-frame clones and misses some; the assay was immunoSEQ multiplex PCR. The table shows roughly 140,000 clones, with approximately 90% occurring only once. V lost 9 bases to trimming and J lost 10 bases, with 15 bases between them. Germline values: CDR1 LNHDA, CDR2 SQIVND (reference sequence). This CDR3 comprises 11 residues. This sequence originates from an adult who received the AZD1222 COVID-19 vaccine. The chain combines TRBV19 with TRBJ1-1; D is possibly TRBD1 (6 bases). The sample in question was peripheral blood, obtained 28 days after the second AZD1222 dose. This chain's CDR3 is CASGLGAGAFF. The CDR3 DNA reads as TGTGCCAGCGGGTTGGGGGCTGGAGCTTTCTTT.